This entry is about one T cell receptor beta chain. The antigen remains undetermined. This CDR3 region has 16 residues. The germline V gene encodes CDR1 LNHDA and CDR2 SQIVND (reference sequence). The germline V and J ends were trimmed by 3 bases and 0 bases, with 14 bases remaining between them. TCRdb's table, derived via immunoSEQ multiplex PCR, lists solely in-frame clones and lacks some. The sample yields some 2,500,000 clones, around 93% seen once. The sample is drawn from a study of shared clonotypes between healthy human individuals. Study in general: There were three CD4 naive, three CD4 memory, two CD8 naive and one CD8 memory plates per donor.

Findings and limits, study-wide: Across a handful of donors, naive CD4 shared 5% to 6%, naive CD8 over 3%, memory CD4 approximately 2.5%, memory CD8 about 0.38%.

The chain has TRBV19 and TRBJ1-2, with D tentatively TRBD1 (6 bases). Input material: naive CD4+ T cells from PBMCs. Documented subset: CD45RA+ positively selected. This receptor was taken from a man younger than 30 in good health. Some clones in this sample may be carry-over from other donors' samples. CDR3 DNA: TGTGCCAGTAGTATTACAGGGCCTAGAGCTAACTATGGCTACACCTTC. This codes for CASSITGPRANYGYTF.